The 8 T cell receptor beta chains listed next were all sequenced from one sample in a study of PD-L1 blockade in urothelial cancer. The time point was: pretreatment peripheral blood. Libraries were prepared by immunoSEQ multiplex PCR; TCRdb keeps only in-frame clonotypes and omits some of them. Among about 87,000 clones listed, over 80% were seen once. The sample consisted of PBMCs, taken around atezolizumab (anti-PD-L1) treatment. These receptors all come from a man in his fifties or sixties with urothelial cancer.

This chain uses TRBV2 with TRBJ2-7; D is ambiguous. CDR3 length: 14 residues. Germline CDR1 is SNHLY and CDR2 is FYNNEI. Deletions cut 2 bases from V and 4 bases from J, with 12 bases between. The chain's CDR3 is CASSESQIMYEQYF. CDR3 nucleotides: TGTGCCAGCAGTGAATCGCAGATTATGTACGAGCAGTACTTC.

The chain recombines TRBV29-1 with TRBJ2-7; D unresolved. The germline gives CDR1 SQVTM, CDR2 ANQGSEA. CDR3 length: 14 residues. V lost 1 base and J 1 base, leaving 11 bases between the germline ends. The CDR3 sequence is CSVEVGRLSYEQYF. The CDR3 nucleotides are TGCAGCGTTGAAGTGGGCAGGTTATCCTACGAGCAGTACTTC.

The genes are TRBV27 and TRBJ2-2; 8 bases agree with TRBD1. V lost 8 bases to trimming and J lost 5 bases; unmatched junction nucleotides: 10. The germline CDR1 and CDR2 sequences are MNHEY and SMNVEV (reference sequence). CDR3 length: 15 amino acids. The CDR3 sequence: CASLMTGDMTGELFF. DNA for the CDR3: TGTGCCAGCCTTATGACAGGGGATATGACCGGGGAGCTGTTTTTT.

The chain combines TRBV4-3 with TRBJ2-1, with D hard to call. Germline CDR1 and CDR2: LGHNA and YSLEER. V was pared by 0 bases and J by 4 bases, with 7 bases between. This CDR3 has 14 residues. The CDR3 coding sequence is TGCGCCAGCAGCCAAGATTGGCCATACAATGAGCAGTTCTTC. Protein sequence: CASSQDWPYNEQFF.

The CDR3 region has the DNA TGTGCCAGCAGCAACACTGGACAGGGGCGCCCGGACTACGAGCAGTACTTC. Its translation is CASSNTGQGRPDYEQYF. V and J are TRBV21-1 and TRBJ2-7; TRBD1, the table's D call, lacks a check against the DNA. TRBV21-1 is marked as a pseudogene. This CDR3 is built from 17 residues.

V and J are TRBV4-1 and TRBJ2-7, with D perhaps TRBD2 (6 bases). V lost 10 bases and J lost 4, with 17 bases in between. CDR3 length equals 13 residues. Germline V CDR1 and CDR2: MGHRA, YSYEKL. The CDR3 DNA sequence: TGCGCCACCCGGGGCACGGGAGAATACGAGCAGTACTTC. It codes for CATRGTGEYEQYF.

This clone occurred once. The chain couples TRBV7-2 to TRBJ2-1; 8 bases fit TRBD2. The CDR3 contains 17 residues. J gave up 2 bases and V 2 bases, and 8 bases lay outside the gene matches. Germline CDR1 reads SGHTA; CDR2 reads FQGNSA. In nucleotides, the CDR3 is TGTGCCAGCAGCTTAAGCTTGGGCGGGAGGCCCTACAATGAGCAGTTCTTC. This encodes CASSLSLGGRPYNEQFF.

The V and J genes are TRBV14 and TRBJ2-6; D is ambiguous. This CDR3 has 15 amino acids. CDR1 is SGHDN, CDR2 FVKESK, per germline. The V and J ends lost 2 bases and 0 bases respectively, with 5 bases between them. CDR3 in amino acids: CASSQLSSGANVLTF. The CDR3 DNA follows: TGTGCCAGCAGCCAACTCAGCTCTGGGGCCAACGTCCTGACTTTC.